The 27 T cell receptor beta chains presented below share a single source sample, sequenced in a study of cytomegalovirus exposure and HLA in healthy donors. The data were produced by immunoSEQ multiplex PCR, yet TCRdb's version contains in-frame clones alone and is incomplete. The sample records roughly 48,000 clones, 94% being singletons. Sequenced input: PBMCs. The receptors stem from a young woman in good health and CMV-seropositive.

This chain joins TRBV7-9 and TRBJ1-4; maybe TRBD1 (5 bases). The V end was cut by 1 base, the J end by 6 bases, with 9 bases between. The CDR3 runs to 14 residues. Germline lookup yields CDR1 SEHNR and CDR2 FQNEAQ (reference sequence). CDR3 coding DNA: TGTGCCAGCAGCTTAGTAGGGGAGGATGAAAAACTGTTTTTT. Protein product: CASSLVGEDEKLFF. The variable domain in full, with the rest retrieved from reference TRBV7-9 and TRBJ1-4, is DTGVSQNPRHKITKRGQNVTFRCDPISEHNRLYWYRQTLGQGPEFLTYFQNEAQLEKSRLLSDRFSAERPKGSFSTLEIQRTEQGDSAMYLCASSLVGEDEKLFFGSGTQLSVL.

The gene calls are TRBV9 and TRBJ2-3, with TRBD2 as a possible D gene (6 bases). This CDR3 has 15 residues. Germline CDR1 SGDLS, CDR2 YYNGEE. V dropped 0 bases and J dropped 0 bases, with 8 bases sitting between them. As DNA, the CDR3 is TGTGCCAGCAGCGTAGGGGGGAGGAGCACAGATACGCAGTATTTT. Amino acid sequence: CASSVGGRSTDTQYF.

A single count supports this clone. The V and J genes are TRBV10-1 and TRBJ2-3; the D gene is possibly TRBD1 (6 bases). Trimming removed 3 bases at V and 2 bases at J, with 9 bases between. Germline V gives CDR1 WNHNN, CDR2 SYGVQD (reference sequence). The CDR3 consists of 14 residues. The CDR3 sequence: CASSDDRTTDTQYF. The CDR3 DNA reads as TGCGCCAGCAGTGATGACAGGACCACAGATACGCAGTATTTT.

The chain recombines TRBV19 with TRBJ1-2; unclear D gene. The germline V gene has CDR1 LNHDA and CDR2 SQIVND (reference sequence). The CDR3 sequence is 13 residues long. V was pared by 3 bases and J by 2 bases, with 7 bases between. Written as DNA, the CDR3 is TGTGCCAGTAGTATCTCCAGGAACTATGGCTACACCTTC. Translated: CASSISRNYGYTF. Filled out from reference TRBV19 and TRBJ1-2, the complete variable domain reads DGGITQSPKYLFRKEGQNVTLSCEQNLNHDAMYWYRQDPGQGLRLIYYSQIVNDFQKGDIAEGYSVSREKKESFPLTVTSAQKNPTAFYLCASSISRNYGYTFGSGTRLTVV.

CDR3 in DNA: TGTGCCAGCAGCTTGGACAGGAGTAACACTGAAGCTTTCTTT. Its translation: CASSLDRSNTEAFF. The chain combines TRBV5-6 with TRBJ1-1, with D perhaps matching TRBD1 (5 bases). Deletions cut 0 bases from V and 2 bases from J, with 8 bases between. The CDR3 is 14 amino acids. Germline V gene data show CDR1 as SGHDT and CDR2 as YYEEEE.

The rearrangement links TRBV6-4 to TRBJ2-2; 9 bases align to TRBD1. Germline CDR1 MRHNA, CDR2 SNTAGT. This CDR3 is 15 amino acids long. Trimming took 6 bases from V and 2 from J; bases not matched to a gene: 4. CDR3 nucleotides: TGTGCCAGCAGCAAGGGACAGGGCAACACCGGGGAGCTGTTTTTT. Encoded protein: CASSKGQGNTGELFF.

CDR3 region: CATSRELVGATNEKLFF. CDR3 nucleotide sequence: TGTGCCACCAGCAGAGAATTGGTAGGGGCAACTAATGAAAAACTGTTTTTT. V and J are TRBV15 and TRBJ1-4; D is possibly TRBD1 (5 bases). The V gene's germline CDR1 is LNHNV and CDR2 YYDKDF (reference sequence). Trimming cost V 0 bases and J 0 bases, with 11 bases left between them. The CDR3 has 17 residues.

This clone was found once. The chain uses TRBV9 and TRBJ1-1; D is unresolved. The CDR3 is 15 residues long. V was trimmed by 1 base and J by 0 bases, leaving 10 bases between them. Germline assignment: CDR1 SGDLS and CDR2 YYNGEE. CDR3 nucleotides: TGTGCCAGCAGCGTAACTGCGGGAATGAACACTGAAGCTTTCTTT. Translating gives CASSVTAGMNTEAFF.

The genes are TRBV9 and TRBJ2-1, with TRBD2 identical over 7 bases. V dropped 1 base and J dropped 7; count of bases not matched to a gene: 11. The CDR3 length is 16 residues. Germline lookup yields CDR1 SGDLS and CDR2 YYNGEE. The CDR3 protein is CASSVLAGLGNNEQFF. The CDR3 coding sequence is TGTGCCAGCAGCGTACTCGCCGGACTAGGTAATAATGAGCAGTTCTTC.

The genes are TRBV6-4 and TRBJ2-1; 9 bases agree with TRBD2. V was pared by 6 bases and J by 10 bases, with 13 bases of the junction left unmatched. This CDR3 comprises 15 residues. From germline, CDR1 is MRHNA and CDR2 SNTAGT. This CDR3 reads CASRKGTSPTEEQFF. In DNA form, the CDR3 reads TGTGCCAGCAGGAAGGGGACTAGCCCAACAGAGGAGCAGTTCTTC.

CDR3 loop: CASSTRGNLYNEQFF. DNA of the CDR3: TGTGCCAGCAGTACCAGGGGGAATTTATACAATGAGCAGTTCTTC. V usage is TRBV6-5 and J usage is TRBJ2-1; 7 nucleotides match TRBD1. Germline loops: CDR1 MNHEY, CDR2 SVGAGI. The CDR3 has 15 amino acids. The J segment lost 4 bases and the V segment lost 5 bases, leaving 8 bases of the junction unmatched.

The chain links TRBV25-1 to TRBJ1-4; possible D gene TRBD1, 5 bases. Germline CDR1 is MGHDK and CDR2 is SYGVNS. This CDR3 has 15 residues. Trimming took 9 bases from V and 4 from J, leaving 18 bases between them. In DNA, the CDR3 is TGTGCCAGTTCTTTCGGGACTGACTATAATGAAAAACTGTTTTTT. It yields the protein CASSFGTDYNEKLFF.

This CDR3 is CASSGLAGREQFF. The CDR3 bases are TGTGCCAGCAGTGGACTAGCGGGCCGTGAGCAGTTCTTC. The chain recombines TRBV25-1 with TRBJ2-1; 10 bases map to TRBD2. CDR1 is MGHDK, CDR2 SYGVNS, per germline. With V trimmed by 4 bases and J by 9 bases, 3 bases remained unmatched. The length of the CDR3 is 13 residues. The full variable domain, in which reference TRBV25-1 and TRBJ2-1 provide the parts outside the CDR3, is EADIYQTPRYLVIGTGKKITLECSQTMGHDKMYWYQQDPGMELHLIHYSYGVNSTEKGDLSSESTVSRIRTEHFPLTLESARPSHTSQYLCASSGLAGREQFFGPGTRLTVL.

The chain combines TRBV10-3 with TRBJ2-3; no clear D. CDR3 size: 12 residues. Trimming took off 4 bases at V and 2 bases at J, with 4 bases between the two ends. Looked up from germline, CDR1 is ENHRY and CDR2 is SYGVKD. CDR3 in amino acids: CAISANTDTQYF. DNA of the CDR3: TGTGCCATCAGTGCCAACACAGATACGCAGTATTTT.

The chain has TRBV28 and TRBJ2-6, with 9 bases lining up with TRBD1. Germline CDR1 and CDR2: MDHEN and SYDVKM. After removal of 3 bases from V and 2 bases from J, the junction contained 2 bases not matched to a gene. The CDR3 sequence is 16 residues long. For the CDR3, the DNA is TGTGCCAGCAGTTTCCGGACAGGGGCTGGGGCCAACGTCCTGACTTTC. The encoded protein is CASSFRTGAGANVLTF.

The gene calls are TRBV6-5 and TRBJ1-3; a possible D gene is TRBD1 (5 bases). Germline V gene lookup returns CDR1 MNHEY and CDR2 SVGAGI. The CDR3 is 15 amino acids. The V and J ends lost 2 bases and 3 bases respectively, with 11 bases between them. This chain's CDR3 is CASSYARGGGNTIYF. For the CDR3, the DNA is TGTGCCAGCAGTTACGCTAGGGGAGGTGGAAACACCATATATTTT.

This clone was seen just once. CDR3 DNA sequence: TGTGCCAGCAGCGTAGGACAGGGGGCTTACGAGCAGTACTTC. As protein: CASSVGQGAYEQYF. The chain couples TRBV9 to TRBJ2-7; 10 bases line up with TRBD1. The CDR3 is made up of 14 amino acids. From germline, CDR1 is SGDLS and CDR2 YYNGEE. J lost 4 bases, V lost 0 bases, and 1 base had no gene match.

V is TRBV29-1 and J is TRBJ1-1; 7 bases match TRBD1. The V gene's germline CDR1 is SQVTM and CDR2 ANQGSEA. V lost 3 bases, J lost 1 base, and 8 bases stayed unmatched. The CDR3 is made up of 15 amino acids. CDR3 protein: CSVDRDSLTNTEAFF. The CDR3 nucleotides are TGCAGCGTTGATAGGGACAGCTTAACGAACACTGAAGCTTTCTTT.

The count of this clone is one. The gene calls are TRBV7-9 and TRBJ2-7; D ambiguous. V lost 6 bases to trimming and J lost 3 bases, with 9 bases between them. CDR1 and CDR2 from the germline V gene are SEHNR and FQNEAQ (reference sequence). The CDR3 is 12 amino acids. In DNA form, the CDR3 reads TGTGCCAGCAGGCCCGGCGGCTACGAGCAGTACTTC. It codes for CASRPGGYEQYF.

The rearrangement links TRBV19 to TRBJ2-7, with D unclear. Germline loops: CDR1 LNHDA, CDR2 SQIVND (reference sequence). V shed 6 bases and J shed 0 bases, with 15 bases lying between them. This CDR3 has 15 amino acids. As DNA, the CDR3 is TGTGCCAGTAGGCTGAATAGTGGTTTCTCCTACGAGCAGTACTTC. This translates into CASRLNSGFSYEQYF.

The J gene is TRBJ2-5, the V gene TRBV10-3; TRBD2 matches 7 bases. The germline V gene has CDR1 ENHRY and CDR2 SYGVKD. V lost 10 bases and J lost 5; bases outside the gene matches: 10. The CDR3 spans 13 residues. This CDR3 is CATLRGEAETQYF. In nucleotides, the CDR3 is TGTGCCACCCTTCGGGGGGAGGCCGAGACCCAGTACTTC.

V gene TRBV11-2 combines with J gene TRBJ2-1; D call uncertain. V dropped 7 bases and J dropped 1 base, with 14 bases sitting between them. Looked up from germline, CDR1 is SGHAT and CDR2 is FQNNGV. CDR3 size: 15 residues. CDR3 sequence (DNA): TGTGCCAGCACCCTCGGAAGCGCTTCCTACAATGAGCAGTTCTTC. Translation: CASTLGSASYNEQFF.

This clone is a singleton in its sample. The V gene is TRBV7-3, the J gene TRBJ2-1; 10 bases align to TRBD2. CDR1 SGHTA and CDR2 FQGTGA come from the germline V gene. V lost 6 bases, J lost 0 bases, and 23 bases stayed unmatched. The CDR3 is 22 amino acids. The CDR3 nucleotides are TGTGCCAGCAGTCGCCCCCTTTCCGGGACTAGCGACGTTCTAAGCTCCTACAATGAGCAGTTCTTC. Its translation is CASSRPLSGTSDVLSSYNEQFF.

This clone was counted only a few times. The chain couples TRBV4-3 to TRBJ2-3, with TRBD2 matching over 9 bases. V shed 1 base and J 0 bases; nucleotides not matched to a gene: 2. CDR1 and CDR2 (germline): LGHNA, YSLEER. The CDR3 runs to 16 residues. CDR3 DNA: TGCGCCAGCAGCCAAGGACTAGCGGTGAGCACAGATACGCAGTATTTT. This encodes CASSQGLAVSTDTQYF.

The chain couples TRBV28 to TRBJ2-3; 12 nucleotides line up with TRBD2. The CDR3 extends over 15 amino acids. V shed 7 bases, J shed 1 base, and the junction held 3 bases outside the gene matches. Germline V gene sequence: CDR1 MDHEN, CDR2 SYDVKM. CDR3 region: CASNLAGGGTDTQYF. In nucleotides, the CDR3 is TGTGCCAGCAATCTAGCGGGGGGGGGCACAGATACGCAGTATTTT.

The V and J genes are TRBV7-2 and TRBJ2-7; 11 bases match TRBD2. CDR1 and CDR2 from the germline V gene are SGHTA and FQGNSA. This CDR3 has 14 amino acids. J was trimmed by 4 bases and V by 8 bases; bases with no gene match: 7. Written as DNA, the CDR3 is TGTGCCAGCGGGTTACTAGCGGGAGTATACGAGCAGTACTTC. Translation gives CASGLLAGVYEQYF.

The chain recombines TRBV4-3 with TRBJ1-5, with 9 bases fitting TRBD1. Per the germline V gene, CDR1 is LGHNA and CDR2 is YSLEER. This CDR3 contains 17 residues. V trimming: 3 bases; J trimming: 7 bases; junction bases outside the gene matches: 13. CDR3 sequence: CASSQTAPGQGGQPQHF. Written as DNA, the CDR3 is TGCGCCAGCAGCCAGACGGCTCCGGGACAGGGAGGGCAGCCCCAGCATTTT.